This T cell receptor (beta chain) was sequenced in a study of identical twins (dated by TCRdb to about 2016). Looking at the study overall: To test whether fetal clonotypes persist, the study used deep sequencing on TCR alpha and beta repertoires from monozygotic twins, unrelated adults of various ages, and cord blood. To rule out contamination, the twin experiments were replicated at different times with different library preparation protocols. Study-wide findings and limitations: Abundant cord blood beta clonotypes carried fewer insertions; young adult naive repertoires showed a weaker similar trend, while memory repertoires showed none. In monozygotic twins, out-of-frame TCR alpha sharing was systematically underestimated by recombination models, although the models agreed with sharing between unrelated individuals. Excess twin sharing in beta out-of-frame sequences was weaker because fewer shared sequences lowered the signal-to-noise ratio. Zero-insertion analyses could be partly confounded by invariant T cells such as MAIT and iNKT, though diverse VJ usage argued against such confounding for most clonotypes. Out-of-frame TCR alpha sequences shared between twins showed an excess of low generation-probability sequences compared with coincidental sharing between unrelated individuals. Because the same donors could not be followed over many years, conclusions were based on cross-sectional statistical analysis.

Library method: 5' RACE. Data came from an Illumina HiSeq 2000. A universal primer binding site was added through template switching, and the final cDNA carried a unique molecular identifier so that TCR cDNA molecules could be counted accurately. Specific primers in the conserved constant-segment region were used to synthesize first-strand cDNA for the TCR alpha and beta chains. To control for contamination, each cDNA library was double barcoded with a SMART-Mk sample barcode plus Illumina barcodes. Two successive PCR steps introduced TruSeq adapter sequences along with Illumina sample barcodes. Sequencing of the TCR alpha and beta cDNA libraries was done on the Illumina HiSeq platform using custom primers. The source study handled its data this way. MiGEC processed the raw reads to extract unique molecular identifiers, while MiXCR was used to determine the CDR3 positions. For each individual, recombination models were inferred using an EM algorithm with the repgenHMM and IGoR tools. Shared clonotypes were analyzed with the tcR package in R, and sharing was normalized by the product of cloneset sizes. Out-of-frame nonproductive sequences were analyzed to study raw recombination free of thymic and clonal selection effects. TCRdb itself trimmed the public reads at Q25 with fastp, ran MiXCR and retained productive beta chains. Records with the same CDR3 protein are collapsed into one entry carrying the most frequent genes and DNA. Clone size and V and J calls follow TCRdb, not the original study. The sample includes roughly 250,000 distinct CDR3 sequences, with 7.5% observed a single time. In total, the top ten clones hold over 5% of the sample.

The trim is 3 bases for V and 4 bases for J, with a gap of 10 bases between the germline ends. Including cysteine and phenylalanine, the CDR3 has 13 amino acids. The retained sequence is limited to the CDR3, 39 bases, with the frame set at the first base. CDR1 and CDR2 are read off the germline V gene (reference sequence) as SGHKS and YYEKEE. This clonotype has more than one count but fewer than ten. The specificity of this receptor is unknown. No much larger clonotype is one base removed from it; base qualities were not supplied. Every donor in the study was a healthy Caucasian. Three pairs of female monozygotic twins, all aged 18 to 29 years, made up the twin cohort. Positive isolation kits from Invitrogen were used to isolate CD4+ and CD8+ T cell populations. The same sample was also used in a study of yellow fever vaccine responses in identical twins. Per the second study: The T cell response to vaccination in identical twins was reported by the authors to appear partly convergent and partly personalized. In identical twins, the study followed T cell clones that responded to the vaccine with precision.

The rearranged chain carries TRBV5-5 and TRBJ1-2, with no confidently assigned D gene. The TCR was taken from a woman younger than 35 in good health. The sample taken for sequencing was CD8+ T cells sorted from blood. The nucleotide sequence is TGTGCCAGCAGCTCCGGAAACCCCTATGGCTACACCTTC. It encodes CASSSGNPYGYTF.